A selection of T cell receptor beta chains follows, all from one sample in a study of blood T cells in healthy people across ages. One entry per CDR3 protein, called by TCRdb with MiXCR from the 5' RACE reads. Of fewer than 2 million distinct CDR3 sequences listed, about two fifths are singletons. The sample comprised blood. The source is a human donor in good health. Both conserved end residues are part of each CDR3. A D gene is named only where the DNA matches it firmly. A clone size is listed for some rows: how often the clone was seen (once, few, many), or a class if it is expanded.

CDR3aa: CASSQGAVWSTDTQYF
CDR3nt: TGTGCCAGCAGCCAGGGGGCGGTTTGGAGTACAGATACGCAGTATTTT
d_gene: TRBD1
j_gene: TRBJ2-3
v_gene: TRBV27
abundance: few

CDR3aa: CSARDLEKLFF
CDR3nt: TGCAGTGCTAGAGATTTGGAAAAACTGTTTTTT
d_gene: NA
j_gene: TRBJ1-4
v_gene: TRBV20-1
abundance: NA

CDR3aa: CASSPIESVSTDTQYF
CDR3nt: TGCGCCAGCAGCCCGATTGAGAGCGTTAGCACAGATACGCAGTATTTT
d_gene: NA
j_gene: TRBJ2-3
v_gene: TRBV5-1
abundance: few

CDR3aa: CSVKDRGNHEQYF
CDR3nt: TGTAGTGTTAAGGACAGGGGGAACCACGAGCAGTACTTC
d_gene: TRBD1
j_gene: TRBJ2-7
v_gene: TRBV20-1
abundance: NA

CDR3aa: CASSLRSQAPMNTEAFF
CDR3nt: TGTGCCAGCAGCTTACGGTCTCAGGCTCCCATGAACACTGAAGCTTTCTTT
d_gene: NA
j_gene: TRBJ1-1
v_gene: TRBV11-3
abundance: NA

CDR3aa: CASSRAHGYGYTF
CDR3nt: TGTGCCAGCAGCCGGGCGCATGGCTATGGCTACACCTTC
d_gene: NA
j_gene: TRBJ1-2
v_gene: TRBV7-2
abundance: NA

CDR3aa: CASSYRSGNRPSGANVLTF
CDR3nt: TGTGCCAGCAGTTACCGATCTGGGAACAGGCCTTCTGGGGCCAACGTCCTGACTTTC
d_gene: NA
j_gene: TRBJ2-6
v_gene: TRBV6-2/TRBV6-3
abundance: NA

CDR3aa: CASSLAGGAAIDTQYF
CDR3nt: TGCGCCAGCAGCTTGGCCGGTGGGGCAGCGATAGATACGCAGTATTTT
d_gene: NA
j_gene: TRBJ2-3
v_gene: TRBV5-1
abundance: NA

CDR3aa: CASSLTSGGRVGETQYF
CDR3nt: TGTGCCAGCAGTTTAACTTCGGGGGGGCGGGTCGGAGAGACCCAGTACTTC
d_gene: TRBD2
j_gene: TRBJ2-5
v_gene: TRBV28
abundance: few

CDR3aa: CASRPGTHQETQYF
CDR3nt: TGTGCCAGCAGGCCCGGGACTCACCAAGAGACCCAGTACTTC
d_gene: NA
j_gene: TRBJ2-5
v_gene: TRBV7-2
abundance: few

CDR3aa: CASLRTGWVTGYTF
CDR3nt: TGTGCCAGCTTACGGACAGGGTGGGTAACTGGCTACACCTTC
d_gene: NA
j_gene: TRBJ1-2
v_gene: TRBV21-1
abundance: NA

CDR3aa: CASSLTRADTQYF
CDR3nt: TGTGCCAGCAGCTTAACTCGGGCAGATACGCAGTATTTT
d_gene: NA
j_gene: TRBJ2-3
v_gene: TRBV7-3
abundance: many

CDR3aa: CAGSPGGGLRNTEAFF
CDR3nt: TGCGCCGGCAGCCCCGGAGGGGGATTAAGAAACACTGAAGCTTTCTTT
d_gene: NA
j_gene: TRBJ1-1
v_gene: TRBV5-1
abundance: NA

CDR3aa: CASSHDPGTSNYGYTF
CDR3nt: TGCGCCAGCAGCCATGACCCCGGGACTTCCAACTATGGCTACACCTTC
d_gene: NA
j_gene: TRBJ1-2
v_gene: TRBV4-1
abundance: few

CDR3aa: CASSYSGEDTGELFF
CDR3nt: TGTGCCAGCAGTTACTCGGGGGAGGACACCGGGGAGCTGTTTTTT
d_gene: NA
j_gene: TRBJ2-2
v_gene: TRBV6-2/TRBV6-3
abundance: NA

CDR3aa: CASSYDLYNEQFF
CDR3nt: TGTGCCAGCAGTTACGATCTGTACAATGAGCAGTTCTTC
d_gene: NA
j_gene: TRBJ2-1
v_gene: TRBV6-5
abundance: few

CDR3aa: CASSSREYGYTF
CDR3nt: TGTGCCAGCAGCTCCAGGGAGTATGGCTACACCTTC
d_gene: NA
j_gene: TRBJ1-2
v_gene: TRBV12-3/TRBV12-4
abundance: few

CDR3aa: CASSLADQETQYF
CDR3nt: TGTGCCAGCAGCTTAGCAGACCAAGAGACCCAGTACTTC
d_gene: NA
j_gene: TRBJ2-5
v_gene: TRBV3-1
abundance: many

CDR3aa: CASSKHRGTNTEAFF
CDR3nt: TGTGCCAGCAGCAAGCACAGGGGGACAAACACTGAAGCTTTCTTT
d_gene: TRBD1
j_gene: TRBJ1-1
v_gene: TRBV12-3/TRBV12-4
abundance: NA

CDR3aa: CASSSAVTEAFF
CDR3nt: TGTGCCAGCAGTTCGGCGGTCACTGAAGCTTTCTTT
d_gene: NA
j_gene: TRBJ1-1
v_gene: TRBV28
abundance: NA

CDR3aa: CSARVVGNEKLFF
CDR3nt: TGCAGTGCTAGAGTTGTTGGAAATGAAAAACTGTTTTTT
d_gene: NA
j_gene: TRBJ1-4
v_gene: TRBV20-1
abundance: NA

CDR3aa: CSARVRASGDTDTQYF
CDR3nt: TGCAGTGCTAGAGTAAGGGCTAGCGGGGACACAGATACGCAGTATTTT
d_gene: TRBD2
j_gene: TRBJ2-3
v_gene: TRBV20-1
abundance: few

CDR3aa: CSASGFRWEDSNTDTQYF
CDR3nt: TGCAGTGCTAGTGGGTTTCGGTGGGAAGACTCAAACACAGATACGCAGTATTTT
d_gene: NA
j_gene: TRBJ2-3
v_gene: TRBV20-1
abundance: NA

CDR3aa: CASSADSTYEQYF
CDR3nt: TGTGCCAGCAGCGCCGACTCCACCTACGAGCAGTACTTC
d_gene: NA
j_gene: TRBJ2-7
v_gene: TRBV7-2
abundance: few

CDR3aa: CSAERTRRAGGLAGETQYF
CDR3nt: TGCAGTGCCGAACGTACTCGCCGAGCGGGGGGACTCGCGGGAGAGACCCAGTACTTC
d_gene: TRBD2
j_gene: TRBJ2-5
v_gene: TRBV20-1
abundance: few

CDR3aa: CASSNPGTYGYTF
CDR3nt: TGTGCCAGCTCAAACCCGGGGACCTATGGCTACACCTTC
d_gene: NA
j_gene: TRBJ1-2
v_gene: TRBV6-5
abundance: NA

CDR3aa: CSAHRGVNTEAFF
CDR3nt: TGCAGCGCTCACAGGGGGGTGAACACTGAAGCTTTCTTT
d_gene: TRBD1
j_gene: TRBJ1-1
v_gene: TRBV20-1
abundance: NA

CDR3aa: CAGARADTQYF
CDR3nt: TGTGCCGGCGCCAGGGCAGATACGCAGTATTTT
d_gene: NA
j_gene: TRBJ2-3
v_gene: TRBV7-2
abundance: NA

CDR3aa: CASSLGPAGGPTDTQYF
CDR3nt: TGCGCCAGCAGCTTGGGTCCAGCGGGGGGTCCCACAGATACGCAGTATTTT
d_gene: TRBD2
j_gene: TRBJ2-3
v_gene: TRBV5-1
abundance: few

CDR3aa: CASSLVQGGSYNEQFF
CDR3nt: TGTGCCAGCAGCTTGGTCCAGGGCGGGTCCTACAATGAGCAGTTCTTC
d_gene: NA
j_gene: TRBJ2-1
v_gene: TRBV7-2
abundance: NA

CDR3aa: CASSPGDGGYTF
CDR3nt: TGTGCCAGCTCACCAGGGGACGGTGGCTACACCTTC
d_gene: NA
j_gene: TRBJ1-2
v_gene: TRBV18
abundance: NA

CDR3aa: CASSIGDRGHDDYTF
CDR3nt: TGTGCCAGTAGTATTGGGGACAGGGGGCACGATGACTACACCTTC
d_gene: TRBD1
j_gene: TRBJ1-2
v_gene: TRBV19
abundance: NA

CDR3aa: CASSYQGFGGTYNEQFF
CDR3nt: TGTGCCAGCAGTTACCAAGGTTTCGGGGGGACGTACAATGAGCAGTTCTTC
d_gene: TRBD2
j_gene: TRBJ2-1
v_gene: TRBV6-2/TRBV6-3
abundance: NA

CDR3aa: CASSLIGYEQYF
CDR3nt: TGTGCCAGCAGCTTAATCGGCTACGAGCAGTACTTC
d_gene: NA
j_gene: TRBJ2-7
v_gene: TRBV7-9
abundance: many

CDR3aa: CSVWGARDYTF
CDR3nt: TGCAGCGTTTGGGGGGCGCGAGACTACACCTTC
d_gene: NA
j_gene: TRBJ1-2
v_gene: TRBV29-1
abundance: NA

CDR3aa: CASSSGLAKNEQFF
CDR3nt: TGTGCCAGCAGCTCGGGACTAGCTAAAAATGAGCAGTTCTTC
d_gene: TRBD2
j_gene: TRBJ2-1
v_gene: TRBV13
abundance: once

CDR3aa: CASSFRPGNTDTQYF
CDR3nt: TGTGCCAGCAGCTTTCGACCCGGGAACACAGATACGCAGTATTTT
d_gene: NA
j_gene: TRBJ2-3
v_gene: TRBV7-3
abundance: NA

CDR3aa: CASSQTPTQDTQYF
CDR3nt: TGCGCCAGCAGCCAGACTCCCACCCAAGATACGCAGTATTTT
d_gene: NA
j_gene: TRBJ2-3
v_gene: TRBV5-1
abundance: NA

CDR3aa: CASGDGAFF
CDR3nt: TGTGCCAGCGGTGACGGGGCTTTCTTT
d_gene: NA
j_gene: TRBJ1-1
v_gene: TRBV28
abundance: NA

CDR3aa: CASSFSVRREQFF
CDR3nt: TGTGCCAGCAGCTTCTCCGTTCGGCGCGAGCAGTTCTTC
d_gene: NA
j_gene: TRBJ2-1
v_gene: TRBV11-3
abundance: NA

CDR3aa: CASRGVSSGVYGYTF
CDR3nt: TGCGCCAGCAGGGGGGTGTCTTCGGGCGTCTATGGCTACACCTTC
d_gene: NA
j_gene: TRBJ1-2
v_gene: TRBV10-2
abundance: NA

CDR3aa: CSALIDRPIGYEQYF
CDR3nt: TGCAGTGCTCTAATCGACAGGCCCATAGGCTACGAGCAGTACTTC
d_gene: NA
j_gene: TRBJ2-7
v_gene: TRBV20-1
abundance: NA

CDR3aa: CASSQDSPDRWFLAKNIQYF
CDR3nt: TGTGCCAGCAGCCAAGATTCTCCGGACAGGTGGTTTTTGGCCAAAAACATTCAGTACTTC
d_gene: TRBD1
j_gene: TRBJ2-4
v_gene: TRBV3-1
abundance: NA

CDR3aa: CASSWSGTGFGGNEQFF
CDR3nt: TGTGCCAGCAGCTGGTCCGGGACAGGGTTCGGTGGGAATGAGCAGTTCTTC
d_gene: TRBD1
j_gene: TRBJ2-1
v_gene: TRBV7-2
abundance: NA

CDR3aa: CSASREADYGYTF
CDR3nt: TGCAGTGCTAGCAGGGAAGCGGACTATGGCTACACCTTC
d_gene: NA
j_gene: TRBJ1-2
v_gene: TRBV20-1
abundance: once

CDR3aa: CAISKDLTGELFF
CDR3nt: TGTGCCATCTCCAAGGATCTCACCGGGGAGCTGTTTTTT
d_gene: NA
j_gene: TRBJ2-2
v_gene: TRBV12-3/TRBV12-4
abundance: few

CDR3aa: CASSLMLGRPYEQYF
CDR3nt: TGTGCCAGCAGCTTGATGTTAGGAAGGCCCTACGAGCAGTACTTC
d_gene: NA
j_gene: TRBJ2-7
v_gene: TRBV5-6
abundance: NA

CDR3aa: CSIGWGRQNTEAFF
CDR3nt: TGCAGCATTGGCTGGGGGAGGCAGAACACTGAAGCTTTCTTT
d_gene: NA
j_gene: TRBJ1-1
v_gene: TRBV29-1
abundance: NA

CDR3aa: CSATPNQGFSYEQYF
CDR3nt: TGCAGCGCTACGCCAAACCAGGGTTTCTCCTACGAGCAGTACTTC
d_gene: NA
j_gene: TRBJ2-7
v_gene: TRBV29-1
abundance: NA

CDR3aa: CASSLDRGRDIQYF
CDR3nt: TGTGCCAGCAGCCTTGACAGGGGGCGGGACATTCAGTACTTC
d_gene: TRBD1
j_gene: TRBJ2-4
v_gene: TRBV12-3/TRBV12-4
abundance: few

CDR3aa: CASSGQQGGLADTQYF
CDR3nt: TGTGCCAGCAGTGGACAACAGGGGGGGCTTGCAGATACGCAGTATTTT
d_gene: NA
j_gene: TRBJ2-3
v_gene: TRBV2
abundance: NA

CDR3aa: CSASKGLGFGYTF
CDR3nt: TGCAGTGCTAGTAAAGGGCTTGGGTTTGGCTACACCTTC
d_gene: NA
j_gene: TRBJ1-2
v_gene: TRBV20-1
abundance: NA

CDR3aa: CASSARTGVVETQYF
CDR3nt: TGTGCCAGCAGCGCTCGGACAGGGGTGGTGGAGACCCAGTACTTC
d_gene: TRBD1
j_gene: TRBJ2-5
v_gene: TRBV13
abundance: NA

CDR3aa: CASSGQSSSTDTQYF
CDR3nt: TGTGCCAGCAGTGGACAATCTTCTAGCACAGATACGCAGTATTTT
d_gene: NA
j_gene: TRBJ2-3
v_gene: TRBV2
abundance: few